The 2 T cell receptor beta chains in this list originate from one sample, sequenced in a study of shared clonotypes between healthy human individuals. Some clones are missing from TCRdb's copy, which holds only in-frame ones; the method was immunoSEQ multiplex PCR. The sample includes around 1.1 million clones, around three quarters of them seen just once. Sequenced sample: memory CD4+ T cells from PBMCs. As for subset: CD45RA-negative fraction. The receptors here all came from a man younger than 35 in good health. Some clones in this sample may be carry-over from other donors' samples.

The chain is built from TRBV28 and TRBJ2-5; possible D gene TRBD1, 5 bases. Germline CDR1 MDHEN, CDR2 SYDVKM. This CDR3 comprises 14 residues. V shed 5 bases and J shed 3 bases, with 13 bases lying between them. CDR3 DNA: TGTGCCAGCAGTCCATCGACAGTAAAAGAGACCCAGTACTTC. Translating gives CASSPSTVKETQYF.

V is TRBV28 and J is TRBJ2-1; 7 bases agree with TRBD2. CDR3 length: 15 amino acids. Germline lookup yields CDR1 MDHEN and CDR2 SYDVKM. J gave up 2 bases and V 2 bases, and 3 bases lay outside the gene matches. CDR3 DNA: TGTGCCAGCAGTTTACCGGGAGGCCCCTACAATGAGCAGTTCTTC. Protein sequence: CASSLPGGPYNEQFF.